This T cell receptor beta chain was found in a study of T-cell reconstitution after alpha-beta-depleted transplantation in children. Trimming shortened V by 5 bases and J by 3 bases, and 12 bases separated the two germline ends. CDR3 length: 14 amino acids. The V gene's germline CDR1 is MNHEY and CDR2 SMNVEV (reference sequence). Whole-study findings and limits: Diversity of TCRbeta at day 60 was high in some patients, arising from surviving recipient T cells and thymic progenitors. T-cell counts and diversity were attributed mostly to newly produced T cells one year after transplant.

Notes on this clonotype: Its antigen is currently unknown.

The TCRbeta library incorporated unique molecular identifiers. TCRdb called the PCR reads again in MiXCR, with one record for every CDR3 protein. Of 530,000 or so distinct CDR3 sequences listed, more than 20% are singletons. The source of this sequence is a boy under two years old with Wiskott-Aldrich syndrome, due to receive a stem cell transplant. Source: PBMCs, taken before TCRalphabeta/CD19-depleted stem cell transplant. The chain is built from TRBV27 and TRBJ2-3, with a tentative D call TRBD2 (6 bases). CDR3 residues: CASSHRTTTDTQYF. The CDR3 DNA reads TGTGCCAGCAGTCACCGGACTACTACAGATACGCAGTATTTT.